This TCR beta chain was sequenced during a study of shared clonotypes between healthy human individuals. Across the whole study: The donor group consisted of a couple of women and a few men, aged 18 to 49.

Sequenced by immunoSEQ multiplex PCR; TCRdb stores in-frame clones only, minus some. This table has approximately 2.5 million clones, 90% to 95% appearing once. The sample consisted of naive CD4+ T cells sorted from blood. Subset of the sample: CD45RA+ positively selected. This receptor was identified in a man younger than 35 in good health.

The CDR3 protein is CASSRGLASGNEQFF. DNA for the CDR3: TGTGCCAGCAGTAGGGGACTAGCCTCCGGCAATGAGCAGTTCTTC. This chain connects TRBV6-4 to TRBJ2-1, with 9 nucleotides matching TRBD2. V trimming: 5 bases; J trimming: 6 bases; junction bases outside the gene matches: 8. CDR3 length: 15 residues. CDR1 MRHNA and CDR2 SNTAGT come from the germline V gene.